Included here is one T cell receptor beta chain sequence, with context. The record originates from a study of shared clonotypes between healthy human individuals. Assay execution proceeded at the deep level. Each subset's genomic DNA was split evenly across several immunoSEQ plates. Here immunoSEQ multiplex PCR was the method, and the copy in TCRdb shows in-frame clones only, minus some. The data contain a few million clones, over 85% of them singletons. V gave up 2 bases and J gave up 2 bases, with 8 bases separating them. The V gene's germline CDR1 is SGHRS and CDR2 YFSETQ. CDR3 length: 13 residues. Positive CCR7 selection of CD45RO-negative cells yielded the naive CD8 cells, and terminally differentiated effector memory CD45RA+ cells were excluded.

This chain joins TRBV5-1 and TRBJ2-7; the D is unclear. The source material was naive CD8+ T cells from PBMCs. This clonotype was obtained from a man younger than 35 in good health. Some clones in this sample may be carry-over from other donors' samples. In nucleotides, the CDR3 is TGCGCCAGCAGCTTTAGAGACCCCTACGAGCAGTACTTC. Amino acid sequence: CASSFRDPYEQYF.